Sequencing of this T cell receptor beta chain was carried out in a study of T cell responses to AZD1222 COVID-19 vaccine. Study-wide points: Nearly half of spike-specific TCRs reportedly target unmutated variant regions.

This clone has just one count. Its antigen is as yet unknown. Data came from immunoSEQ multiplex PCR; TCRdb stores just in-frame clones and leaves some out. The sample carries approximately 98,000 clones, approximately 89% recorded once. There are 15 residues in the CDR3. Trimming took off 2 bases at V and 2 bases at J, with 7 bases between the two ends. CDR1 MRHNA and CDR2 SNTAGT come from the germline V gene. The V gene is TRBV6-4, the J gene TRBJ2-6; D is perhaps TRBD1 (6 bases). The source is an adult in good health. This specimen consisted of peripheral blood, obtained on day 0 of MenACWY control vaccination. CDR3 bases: TGTGCCAGCAGTGACGACAGGACTGGGGCCAACGTCCTGACTTTC. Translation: CASSDDRTGANVLTF.